This section outlines one T cell receptor (beta chain) sequence together with its context. This record comes from a study of control samples from healthy donors and cancer patients. The V segment lost 0 bases and the J segment 7 bases; nucleotides outside the gene matches: 4. The CDR3 loop spans 15 amino acids. Germline V gene data show CDR1 as SGHRS and CDR2 as YFSETQ. Generated by immunoSEQ multiplex PCR, the TCRdb table keeps only in-frame clones and is missing some. The data hold 150,000 to 200,000 clones, with around nine tenths observed a single time. Sample: blood. The chain uses TRBV5-1 and TRBJ1-6; 7 bases line up with TRBD1. The receptor's source is a young man in good health. The CDR3 region is CASSLATGQNSPLHF. As DNA, the CDR3 is TGCGCCAGCAGCTTGGCCACGGGACAGAATTCACCCCTCCACTTT.